The present T cell receptor (beta chain) was sequenced within a study of shared clonotypes between healthy human individuals. General study results and limits: Generation probabilities were higher for clonotypes shared across all four sorted-subset donors than for unshared ones.

Only in-frame clones appear in the TCRdb table, and some are missing; sequencing was by immunoSEQ multiplex PCR. The data contain about 320,000 clones, about nine tenths of them singletons. With regard to this clone: The antigen remains undetermined.

The germline CDR1 and CDR2 sequences are GTSNPN and SVGIG (reference sequence). The CDR3 length is 12 residues. The sample was memory CD8+ T cells sorted from blood. Regarding subset: CD45RO+ cells pooled with CCR7-negative TemRA cells. The clonotype comes from a man between 18 and 35 years old in good health. V is TRBV30 and J is TRBJ2-1; possible D gene TRBD2, 5 bases. CDR3 in amino acids: CASGITYNEQFF. CDR3 bases: TGTGCGTCCGGGATAACTTACAATGAGCAGTTCTTC. Full variable domain (missing parts from reference TRBV30 and TRBJ2-1): SQTIHQWPATLVQPVGSPLSLECTVEGTSNPNLYWYRQAAGRGLQLLFYSVGIGQISSEVPQNLSASRPQDRQFILSSKKLLLSDSGFYLCASGITYNEQFFGPGTRLTVL.